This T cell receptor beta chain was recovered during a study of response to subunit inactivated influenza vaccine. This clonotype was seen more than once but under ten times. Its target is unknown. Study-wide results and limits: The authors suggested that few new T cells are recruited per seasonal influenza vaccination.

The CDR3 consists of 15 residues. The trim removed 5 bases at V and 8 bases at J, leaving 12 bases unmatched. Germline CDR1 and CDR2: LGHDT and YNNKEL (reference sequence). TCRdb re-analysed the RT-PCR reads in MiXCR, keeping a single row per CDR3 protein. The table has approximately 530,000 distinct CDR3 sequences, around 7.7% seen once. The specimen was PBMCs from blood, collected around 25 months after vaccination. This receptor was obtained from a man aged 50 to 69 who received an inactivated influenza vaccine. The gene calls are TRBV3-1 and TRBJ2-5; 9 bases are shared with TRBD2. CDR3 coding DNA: TGTGCCAGCAGCGCCGATCTAGCGGGGCGACGCACCCAGTACTTC. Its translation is CASSADLAGRRTQYF.